This TCR beta chain was identified during a study of radiotherapy plus CTLA-4 blockade in lung cancer. The CDR3 contains 15 residues. The V end lost 3 bases, the J end lost 7 bases, and 16 bases lay between the germline ends. Germline V gene sequence: CDR1 SGHTA, CDR2 FQGNSA. TCRdb keeps only in-frame clones here, not all; method: immunoSEQ multiplex PCR. Among about 97,000 clones listed, around 74% were seen once. This clone was counted only a few times. Lung cancer patients with chemo-refractory metastatic non-small-cell disease were given focal radiation plus CTLA-4 blockade with ipilimumab. The receptor's source is a human donor with non-small cell lung cancer who had a partial response to radiotherapy plus ipilimumab. Some clones in this sample may be carry-over from other donors' samples. Sample: peripheral blood, taken from a patient treated with radiotherapy plus ipilimumab. This chain joins TRBV7-2 and TRBJ2-1, with TRBD2 as a possible D gene (6 bases). CDR3 in DNA: TGTGCCAGCAGCTTCGGCGGGACGAGTGGGAATGAGCAGTTCTTC. Encoded protein: CASSFGGTSGNEQFF.